This TCR beta chain was documented in a study of T cell repertoires in cytomegalovirus infection. Study-wide background: Public signatures in TCR beta pointed to CMV infection and matching HLA type. Study outcomes and limitations: Predominance within the ex vivo response was attributable to HLA-C-restricted CMV-specific TCR beta clonotypes.

Concerning this clonotype itself: Its antigen is not known.

TCRdb re-derived calls from the reads in MiXCR, one entry per CDR3 protein. The table has 680,000 or so distinct CDR3 sequences, approximately 40% seen once; the top ten hold about 2.8%. J gave up 2 bases and V 4 bases, and 9 bases lay outside the gene matches. Germline CDR1 and CDR2: SGHDT and YYEEEE. The CDR3 contains 17 residues. The sample was PBMCs. This clonotype was sampled from a human donor in good health (CMV status not recorded). Some clones in this sample may be carry-over from other donors' samples. The V gene is TRBV5-6, the J gene TRBJ1-1, with 12 bases lining up with TRBD1. The CDR3 is CASSGGTGGLFNTEAFF. The CDR3 DNA reads as TGTGCCAGCAGCGGTGGGACAGGGGGCCTTTTCAACACTGAAGCTTTCTTT. The full variable domain, rest sourced from reference TRBV5-6 and TRBJ1-1, is DAGVTQSPTHLIKTRGQQVTLRCSPKSGHDTVSWYQQALGQGPQFIFQYYEEEERQRGNFPDRFSGHQFPNYSSELNVNALLLGDSALYLCASSGGTGGLFNTEAFFGQGTRLTVV.